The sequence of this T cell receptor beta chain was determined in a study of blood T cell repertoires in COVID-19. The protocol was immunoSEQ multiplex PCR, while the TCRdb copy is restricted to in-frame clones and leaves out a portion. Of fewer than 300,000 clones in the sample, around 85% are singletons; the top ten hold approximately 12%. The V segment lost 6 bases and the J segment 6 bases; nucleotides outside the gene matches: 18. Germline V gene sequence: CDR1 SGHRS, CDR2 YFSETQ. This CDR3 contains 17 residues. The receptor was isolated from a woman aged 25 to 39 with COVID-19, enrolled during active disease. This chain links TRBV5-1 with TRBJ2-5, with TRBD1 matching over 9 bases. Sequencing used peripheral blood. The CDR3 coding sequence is TGCGCCAGCATTCCGCGACAGGGGGGACTCTCGGGGAAGACCCAGTACTTC. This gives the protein CASIPRQGGLSGKTQYF.